This record covers a single T cell receptor (beta chain). A single count supports this clonotype. Its antigen is still unknown. A much bigger clone sits one base away, suggesting this may be a read error. Amplification of TCR beta CDR3 regions was carried out from RNA transcripts. For the first round of RT-PCR on the TCR CDR3, the HTBI primer set was used together with the Qiagen OneStep RT-PCR kit. Libraries were constructed in a second round of multiplex PCR, after which size selection and purification were carried out. Paired-end sequencing of the libraries was performed with 100 bp reads on an Illumina HiSeq2000. Regarding the original processing steps: SOAPnuke was used to process the raw data, removing reads that contained adapters or uncalled bases, had a mean Phred below 15, or lacked an exact match to the constant primer or identifier. COPE v1.2.5 was used to merge the high-quality paired reads, and each unique nucleotide sequence was defined as a clonotype. MiTCR v1.1 was used to align the clonotypes against IMGT TRBV, TRBD and TRBJ reference segments. The analysis was restricted to V-J combinations with a frequency above 0.0001, which together covered about 99% of the repertoires. The TCS score was defined as the ratio of F50 (clonal expansion) to E x V (chaos), calculated using BLOSUM62-based TCRdist between CDR3 peptides within each V-J. Welch's t-statistics and random forest reduced around 550 V-J features to 13, which were used in a naive Bayes classifier (R e1071). TCRdb handled the public reads itself, with Q25 trimming in fastp and clone calling in MiXCR, and kept productive beta chains. Under each unique CDR3 protein, matching rows form one entry showing the most common genes and DNA. TCRdb assigned the V and J calls; the authors' analysis was not used. The sample records some 500,000 distinct CDR3 sequences, 14% of which are singletons. Around 17% of the sample is taken by the ten largest.

This specimen comes from a study of T cells in Graves' hyperthyroidism and ophthalmopathy (dated by TCRdb to between 2019 and 2020). About the full investigation: Peripheral blood was collected at initial diagnosis, before any treatment. A discovery cohort of roughly 100 patients, about 40 with Graves' ophthalmopathy and about 58 with stable Graves' hyperthyroidism, was used to find distinguishing TCR V-J signatures. Prospective prediction of ophthalmopathy was tested in an independent validation cohort consisting of 18 hyperthyroidism patients and around 17 patients who later progressed to ophthalmopathy. For training and testing, the approximately 92 patients in the discovery cohort were randomly divided in a 7:3 ratio. The study also compared thyroid tissue and blood T-cell repertoires from a handful of Graves' hyperthyroidism patients. Once sampling was done, hyperthyroidism patients were given methimazole at a starting dose of 30 mg daily, whereas ophthalmopathy patients were given high-dose intravenous methylprednisolone. TCR Vbeta CDR3 sequencing of 130 to 150 peripheral blood samples (under 45 ophthalmopathy, 75 to 85 hyperthyroidism and some 17 progressor patients) is reported in the paper. Paper-wide results and their limitations: Most expanded thyroid clonotypes (frequency above 0.001) were also detected in blood, suggesting blood repertoires may reflect thyroid immune responses. In validation, progression to ophthalmopathy was predicted by the model with nearly 71% sensitivity and roughly 76% specificity, a median of approximately 6.5 months before onset. Sample size was not statistically predetermined, and investigators were not blinded to group allocation. A 13 V-J signature model separated ophthalmopathy from stable hyperthyroidism, with approximately 87% sensitivity and 81.08% specificity in cross-validation and 80%/75% in testing.

Stable Graves' hyperthyroidism was defined as the absence of progression to ophthalmopathy over 18 months of follow-up. Hyperthyroidism patients were newly diagnosed, with disease duration under 2 months, and aged 18 to 65 years. The study excluded patients with uncontrolled infections, other autoimmune diseases, pregnancy or lactation. Diagnoses were based on clinical symptoms, serum thyroxine and TRAb, thyroid ultrasound and orbital computed tomography. PBMCs were isolated from about 9.2 ml of fresh peripheral blood by Ficoll-Paque density gradient centrifugation. Total RNA was extracted with Trizol reagent, and quality was checked on an Agilent 2100 Bioanalyzer. CDR1 and CDR2 (SGDLS, YYNGEE) derive from the germline V gene. The CDR3 covers 14 residues, taking in both the cysteine and the phenylalanine. The read is trimmed to its CDR3 DNA, 42 bases read in frame from base 1.

This chain joins TRBV9 to TRBJ2-1; matching of 5 bases hints at TRBD1 as the D gene. Sequencing was carried out using blood. This receptor was identified in a woman between 18 and 30 years old with Graves' hyperthyroidism. The DNA is TGCGCCAGCAGTGGCCCGACAGATTGCAATGAGCAGTTCTTC. Its protein is CASSGPTDCNEQFF.